The 7 T cell receptor beta chains in this list originate from one sample, sequenced in a study of shared clonotypes between healthy human individuals. TCRdb's table, derived via immunoSEQ multiplex PCR, lists solely in-frame clones and lacks some. Of over a million clones listed, around 82% were seen once; the top ten hold under 0.8%. Input material: memory CD4+ T cells from PBMCs. Subset reported: CD45RA-negative fraction. The receptors here all came from a young man in good health. Some clones in this sample may be carry-over from other donors' samples.

This chain links TRBV2 with TRBJ2-1; 11 bases line up with TRBD2. Germline V gene lookup returns CDR1 SNHLY and CDR2 FYNNEI. The CDR3 extends over 20 amino acids. V dropped 6 bases and J dropped 7; count of bases not matched to a gene: 23. The CDR3 sequence is CASRAGQGRTSGRPGNEQFF. CDR3 coding DNA: TGTGCCAGCAGGGCCGGACAGGGGCGGACTAGCGGGCGCCCGGGGAATGAGCAGTTCTTC.

The V gene is TRBV2, the J gene TRBJ1-2; a weak D match, TRBD1 (6 bases). Trimming stripped 7 bases from V and 3 bases from J, with 12 bases between. CDR1 and CDR2 from the germline V gene are SNHLY and FYNNEI. This CDR3 has 13 amino acids. The CDR3 protein is CASTWEGDYGYTF. CDR3 bases: TGTGCCAGCACGTGGGAGGGGGACTATGGCTACACCTTC.

The V and J genes are TRBV7-2 and TRBJ2-5; D remains ambiguous. Germline V lookup: CDR1 SGHTA, CDR2 FQGNSA. The CDR3 extends over 14 amino acids. V was clipped by 0 bases and J by 3 bases, with 8 bases between them. In nucleotides, the CDR3 is TGTGCCAGCAGCTTAGCGGCGTTCGAAGAGACCCAGTACTTC. This translates into CASSLAAFEETQYF. Full variable domain (rest looked up from reference TRBV7-2 and TRBJ2-5): GAGVSQSPSNKVTEKGKDVELRCDPISGHTALYWYRQSLGQGLEFLIYFQGNSAPDKSGLPSDRFSAERTGGSVSTLTIQRTQQEDSAVYLCASSLAAFEETQYFGPGTRLLVL.

Only a few counts were recorded for this clone. The chain is built from TRBV9 and TRBJ2-7; the D gene could be TRBD1 or TRBD2 (5 bases each). CDR1 and CDR2 (germline): SGDLS, YYNGEE. V was shortened by 0 bases and J by 4 bases, with 14 bases between the two germline ends. CDR3 length: 15 residues. In nucleotides, the CDR3 is TGTGCCAGCAGCGTAGCTCCAGGGAGTACGTACGAGCAGTACTTC. It is translated as CASSVAPGSTYEQYF.

CDR3 coding DNA: TGCGCCAGCAGCATAGGGGGGAGCAATGAGCAGTTCTTC. Translating it yields CASSIGGSNEQFF. V and J are TRBV5-1 and TRBJ2-1; D may be TRBD1 or TRBD2 (6 bases each). The CDR3 is made up of 13 amino acids. Germline V CDR1 and CDR2: SGHRS, YFSETQ. V was clipped by 4 bases and J by 6 bases, with 11 bases between them.

This clone was picked up a small number of times. V gene TRBV4-1 combines with J gene TRBJ2-2, with 12 bases that match TRBD2. This CDR3 is built from 18 residues. V gave up 3 bases and J gave up 5 bases; unmatched junction bases: 10. Germline lookup yields CDR1 MGHRA and CDR2 YSYEKL. For the CDR3, the DNA is TGCGCCAGCAGCCATGTTCTAGCGGGAGGGCCGGGTACCGGGGAGCTGTTTTTT. This sequence encodes CASSHVLAGGPGTGELFF.

This clone was detected a few times. This rearrangement joins TRBV4-3 to TRBJ2-7, with D possibly TRBD2 on 6 matching bases. Between the trimmed V and J ends, which lost 1 base and 6 bases, there was a span of 16 bases. The CDR3 runs to 15 residues. Germline V gene data show CDR1 as LGHNA and CDR2 as YSLEER. The CDR3 loop reads CASSQGIGSSGEQYF. In DNA, the CDR3 is TGCGCCAGCAGCCAAGGGATCGGGAGTTCCGGCGAGCAGTACTTC.